This entry lists 28 T cell receptor beta chains sequenced from one sample in a study of blood T cell repertoires in COVID-19. Produced via immunoSEQ multiplex PCR; TCRdb's table is partial and in-frame only. Here the sample spans 100,000 to 130,000 clones, about three quarters being singletons. Material: peripheral blood. The receptors here all came from a man between 65 and 80 years old with acute or convalescent COVID-19.

V is TRBV12-5 and J is TRBJ2-2; D remains ambiguous. Germline CDR1 is LGHNT and CDR2 is FRNRAP. This CDR3 comprises 15 residues. Trimming took 2 bases from V and 1 from J, leaving 8 bases between them. CDR3 region: CASGLWAENTGELFF. As DNA, the CDR3 is TGTGCTAGTGGTTTGTGGGCAGAGAACACCGGGGAGCTGTTTTTT.

The chain employs TRBV11-3 and TRBJ2-2; D not certain. This CDR3 contains 13 residues. The germline V gene has CDR1 SGHNT and CDR2 YENEEA. Deletions cut 3 bases from V and 7 bases from J, with 9 bases between. CDR3: CASSLPYSGELFF. The CDR3 region has the DNA TGTGCCAGCAGCTTGCCCTACAGCGGGGAGCTGTTTTTT.

The CDR3 spells CASGGAENTGELFF. The DNA of the CDR3 is TGTGCCAGTGGGGGGGCAGAGAACACCGGGGAGCTGTTTTTT. The rearrangement uses TRBV19 and TRBJ2-2, with a tentative D call TRBD2 (7 bases). The germline V and J ends were trimmed by 8 bases and 1 base, with 11 bases remaining between them. Germline loops: CDR1 LNHDA, CDR2 SQIVND (reference sequence). The CDR3 totals 14 residues.

About this clone itself: In the same sample, other DNA sequences code for this CDR3. The gene calls are TRBV28 and TRBJ2-1; perhaps TRBD2 as D (5 bases). CDR3 length: 14 amino acids. The germline gives CDR1 MDHEN, CDR2 SYDVKM. V was trimmed by 6 bases and J by 0 bases, leaving 9 bases between them. CDR3 bases: TGTGCCAGCAGCTTAGGACTCTCCTACAATGAGCAGTTCTTC. Translation: CASSLGLSYNEQFF. Looking up the rest from reference TRBV28 and TRBJ2-1 gives the full variable domain: DVKVTQSSRYLVKRTGEKVFLECVQDMDHENMFWYRQDPGLGLRLIYFSYDVKMKEKGDIPEGYSVSREKKERFSLILESASTNQTSMYLCASSLGLSYNEQFFGPGTRLTVL.

The chain recombines TRBV7-2 with TRBJ2-5, with a possible D match to TRBD2 (7 bases). Germline CDR1 reads SGHTA; CDR2 reads FQGNSA. The CDR3 has 14 amino acids. Deletions cut 5 bases from V and 7 bases from J, with 17 bases between. This CDR3 is CASSTRGGPRTQYF. The CDR3 DNA follows: TGTGCCAGCAGCACTAGGGGGGGGCCACGGACCCAGTACTTC.

This clone was detected only a few times. V usage is TRBV7-2 and J usage is TRBJ1-1, with a weak D call TRBD1 (5 bases). Trimming shortened V by 5 bases and J by 3 bases, and 10 bases separated the two germline ends. Germline CDR1 SGHTA, CDR2 FQGNSA. This CDR3 spans 13 amino acids. The CDR3: CASSNTGDTEAFF. CDR3 nucleotide sequence: TGTGCCAGCAGCAATACAGGAGACACTGAAGCTTTCTTT.

There are a few counts of this clone. This sequence joins TRBV11-2 and TRBJ2-1; the match to TRBD2 covers 8 bases. V shed 5 bases and J 5 bases; nucleotides not matched to a gene: 8. The CDR3 length is 15 residues. Germline V lookup: CDR1 SGHAT, CDR2 FQNNGV. CDR3 sequence reads: CASSQFPGLDNEQFF. The CDR3 nucleotides are TGTGCCAGCAGCCAATTTCCGGGACTAGACAATGAGCAGTTCTTC.

The gene calls are TRBV7-2 and TRBJ1-5, with TRBD1 identical over 8 bases. V shed 6 bases, J shed 5 bases, and the junction held 6 bases outside the gene matches. The germline V gene encodes CDR1 SGHTA and CDR2 FQGNSA. The CDR3 spans 14 residues. This CDR3 is CASSSGTGHQPQHF. The CDR3 nucleotides are TGTGCCAGCAGTTCCGGGACAGGACATCAGCCCCAGCATTTT. Combining the CDR3 with reference TRBV7-2 and TRBJ1-5 gives the whole variable domain GAGVSQSPSNKVTEKGKDVELRCDPISGHTALYWYRQSLGQGLEFLIYFQGNSAPDKSGLPSDRFSAERTGGSVSTLTIQRTQQEDSAVYLCASSSGTGHQPQHFGDGTRLSIL.

This chain links TRBV6-5 with TRBJ1-1, with D hard to call. The CDR3 is 13 amino acids. V shed 2 bases and J shed 13 bases, with 17 bases lying between them. Germline V gene data show CDR1 as MNHEY and CDR2 as SVGAGI. Written as DNA, the CDR3 is TGTGCCAGCAGTTACCTGGAGGAGGGCGGAGTTTTCTTT. As protein: CASSYLEEGGVFF.

The table lists this clone with a count of one. The genes are TRBV4-3 and TRBJ2-3; tentative D call: TRBD2 (7 bases). CDR1 is LGHNA, CDR2 YSLEER, per germline. The CDR3 sequence is 18 residues long. V lost 1 base, J lost 3 bases, and 20 bases lay in between. The CDR3 protein is CASSQGSTGGAGTDTQYF. The CDR3 DNA reads as TGCGCCAGCAGCCAAGGAAGTACTGGGGGGGCCGGTACAGATACGCAGTATTTT.

This clone was counted a single time. J is TRBJ1-5 and V is TRBV10-3; D is unclear. V shed 0 bases and J shed 7 bases, with 10 bases lying between them. Per germline, CDR1 ENHRY and CDR2 SYGVKD. This CDR3 has 14 residues. This chain's CDR3 is CAISESGSSQPQHF. DNA for the CDR3: TGTGCCATCAGTGAGTCGGGCAGTTCCCAGCCCCAGCATTTT.

V is TRBV5-1 and J is TRBJ1-3; 11 nucleotides align to TRBD1. V was clipped by 4 bases and J by 2 bases; unmatched bases: 5. CDR3 size: 16 residues. Germline CDR1 and CDR2: SGHRS and YFSETQ. CDR3 DNA sequence: TGCGCCAGCAGCCCAACGGGACAGGGGGCTGGAAACACCATATATTTT. Protein: CASSPTGQGAGNTIYF. The variable domain in full, with the rest retrieved from reference TRBV5-1 and TRBJ1-3, is KAGVTQTPRYLIKTRGQQVTLSCSPISGHRSVSWYQQTPGQGLQFLFEYFSETQRNKGNFPGRFSGRQFSNSRSEMNVSTLELGDSALYLCASSPTGQGAGNTIYFGEGSWLTVV.

J is TRBJ1-4 and V is TRBV7-9, with TRBD1 matching 9 bases. V trimming: 4 bases; J trimming: 7 bases; junction bases outside the gene matches: 10. The length of the CDR3 is 16 residues. The germline V gene encodes CDR1 SEHNR and CDR2 FQNEAQ (reference sequence). CDR3 in DNA: TGTGCCAGCAGCTCATCTATTGGGACAGGGTTTGAAAAACTGTTTTTT. Its translation: CASSSSIGTGFEKLFF.

The chain carries TRBV7-2 and TRBJ1-2; D is possibly TRBD1 (6 bases). The CDR3 has 14 residues. The V gene's germline CDR1 is SGHTA and CDR2 FQGNSA. Trimming removed 7 bases at V and 5 bases at J, with 17 bases between. The DNA for the CDR3 is TGTGCCAGCACCCTGGGGACAAAGATTTATGGCTACACCTTC. This gives the protein CASTLGTKIYGYTF.

The table lists this clone with a few counts. The J gene is TRBJ2-4, the V gene TRBV15; 10 bases align to TRBD1. The CDR3 extends over 18 amino acids. CDR1 and CDR2 (germline): LNHNV, YYDKDF (reference sequence). The V gene end was trimmed by 1 base and the J gene end by 0 bases; junction bases not matched to a gene: 6. CDR3 in amino acids: CATSRGGGQGGAKNIQYF. CDR3 DNA: TGTGCCACCAGCAGAGGTGGAGGACAGGGGGGAGCCAAAAACATTCAGTACTTC.

V usage is TRBV6-1 and J usage is TRBJ1-1, with a tentative D call TRBD1 (5 bases). Germline V gene sequence: CDR1 MNHNS, CDR2 SASEGT. The CDR3 has 13 residues. Trimming pared 3 bases from V and 3 bases from J, leaving 8 bases between. Here the CDR3 reads CASSEVGDTEAFF. In DNA form, the CDR3 reads TGTGCCAGCAGTGAGGTAGGGGACACTGAAGCTTTCTTT.

The chain joins TRBV10-2 to TRBJ2-7; 8 positions match TRBD1. There are 13 residues in the CDR3. Germline V gene sequence: CDR1 WSHSY, CDR2 SAAADI. The ends lost 4 bases at V and 3 bases at J; junction bases unmatched: 2. DNA of the CDR3: TGCGCCAGCAGTGGGACAGGGCTCTACGAGCAGTACTTC. It yields the protein CASSGTGLYEQYF.

The chain uses TRBV9 and TRBJ2-7; 8 nucleotides line up with TRBD1. CDR3 length equals 14 residues. Germline CDR1 SGDLS, CDR2 YYNGEE. V trimming: 4 bases; J trimming: 0 bases; junction bases outside the gene matches: 3. CDR3: CASSRTGSSYEQYF. CDR3 DNA: TGTGCCAGCAGCCGGACAGGGAGCTCCTACGAGCAGTACTTC.

The chain links TRBV5-1 to TRBJ1-2; possibly TRBD1 for D (5 bases). Germline V gene sequence: CDR1 SGHRS, CDR2 YFSETQ. The length of the CDR3 is 13 residues. V lost 0 bases to trimming and J lost 3 bases, with 6 bases between them. DNA of the CDR3: TGCGCCAGCAGCTTGGTAGGGGACTATGGCTACACCTTC. Translating it yields CASSLVGDYGYTF.

CDR3 protein: CASSQDQIAGGSTDTQYF. The DNA of the CDR3 is TGCGCCAGCAGCCAAGATCAGATAGCGGGGGGAAGTACGGATACGCAGTATTTT. V usage is TRBV4-1 and J usage is TRBJ2-3, with TRBD2 identical over 10 bases. The germline V gene has CDR1 MGHRA and CDR2 YSYEKL. The CDR3 totals 18 residues. The V gene end was trimmed by 0 bases and the J gene end by 6 bases; junction bases not matched to a gene: 12.

The chain has TRBV15 and TRBJ2-5; 7 bases fit TRBD2. Losses at the gene ends were 1 base for V and 4 bases for J; bases not matched to a gene: 6. There are 15 residues in the CDR3. Germline values: CDR1 LNHNV, CDR2 YYDKDF (reference sequence). The chain's CDR3 is CATSRVGGVLETQYF. The CDR3 region has the DNA TGTGCCACCAGCAGAGTGGGGGGGGTTTTAGAGACCCAGTACTTC.

V and J are TRBV6-5 and TRBJ2-1, with TRBD2 matching over 11 bases. CDR3 length: 15 amino acids. The junction had 0 bases not matched to a gene; V was cut back by 5 bases and J by 0 bases. Germline V gives CDR1 MNHEY, CDR2 SVGAGI. The CDR3, as DNA: TGTGCCAGCAGTACTAGCGGGAGCTCCTACAATGAGCAGTTCTTC. As protein: CASSTSGSSYNEQFF.

The J gene is TRBJ2-2, the V gene TRBV7-8, with 7 nucleotides matching TRBD1. The CDR3 length is 16 residues. With 3 bases clipped from V and 5 bases from J, the junction kept 9 bases outside the gene matches. Germline lookup yields CDR1 SGHVS and CDR2 FQNEAQ. CDR3 sequence: CASSFSGTALTGELFF. CDR3 nucleotide sequence: TGTGCCAGCAGCTTTTCCGGGACAGCCTTAACCGGGGAGCTGTTTTTT.

The chain employs TRBV9 and TRBJ2-2; D gene unclear. The CDR3 is 12 amino acids. The ends were cut back, 1 base at V and 5 bases at J, with 3 bases in the middle. Germline CDR1 and CDR2: SGDLS and YYNGEE. The CDR3 is CASSVQTGELFF. DNA for the CDR3: TGTGCCAGCAGCGTACAAACCGGGGAGCTGTTTTTT.

The chain recombines TRBV6-6 with TRBJ1-2; D gene unclear. The CDR3 spans 13 residues. V shed 4 bases and J shed 0 bases, with 6 bases lying between them. Per the germline V gene, CDR1 is MNHNY and CDR2 is SVGAGI (reference sequence). CDR3 nucleotide sequence: TGTGCCAGCAGTTCCGGTTCTAACTATGGCTACACCTTC. The encoded protein is CASSSGSNYGYTF.

The rearrangement links TRBV14 to TRBJ2-7; D perhaps matches TRBD2 (7 bases). CDR3 length: 15 amino acids. Germline CDR1 is SGHDN and CDR2 is FVKESK. Trimming removed 0 bases from V and 3 bases from J, with 12 bases in between. CDR3 DNA: TGTGCCAGCAGCCAAGAACGGGGGGCCTACTACGAGCAGTACTTC. As protein: CASSQERGAYYEQYF.

The V and J genes are TRBV6-2 or TRBV6-3 and TRBJ1-2, with D possibly matching TRBD1 (6 bases). CDR3 length: 13 residues. CDR1 and CDR2 (germline): MNHEY, SVGEGT. V was shortened by 5 bases and J by 2 bases, with 9 bases between the two germline ends. In DNA, the CDR3 is TGTGCCAGCAGTAGTGGACAGAACTATGGCTACACCTTC. Amino acid sequence: CASSSGQNYGYTF.

The chain combines TRBV5-6 with TRBJ1-1, with TRBD1 identical over 11 bases. The CDR3 has 16 amino acids. Germline loops: CDR1 SGHDT, CDR2 YYEEEE. Unmatched junction bases numbered 10, after V lost 4 bases and J lost 5 bases. In DNA form, the CDR3 reads TGTGCCAGCAGCGGCGGACAGGGGGCGAGAGGTACTGAAGCTTTCTTT. It codes for CASSGGQGARGTEAFF.